A selection of T cell receptor beta chains follows, all from one sample in a study of a mutant IDH1 vaccine in newly diagnosed glioma. Generated by immunoSEQ multiplex PCR, the TCRdb table keeps only in-frame clones and is missing some. The sample yields about 27,000 clones, more than 65% seen once. Their antigens are not known. Specimen: PBMCs, collected from a glioma patient whose treatment included an IDH1 peptide vaccine. The source is a man aged 50-60 years with glioma. CDR3s include the opening cysteine and the closing phenylalanine or tryptophan.

j_gene: TRBJ2-7; v_gene: TRBV27; CDR3aa: CASSPTLISYEQYF
j_gene: TRBJ1-1; v_gene: TRBV6-1; CDR3aa: CASRSPEAFF
j_gene: TRBJ1-6; v_gene: TRBV2; CDR3aa: CASGAEHNSPLHF
j_gene: TRBJ2-7; v_gene: TRBV7-8; CDR3aa: CASSLVNGGEQYF
j_gene: TRBJ2-5; v_gene: TRBV27; CDR3aa: CASSFSPSETQYF
j_gene: TRBJ1-2; v_gene: TRBV2; CDR3aa: CASSDIGEGYGYTF
j_gene: TRBJ2-1; v_gene: TRBV7-2; CDR3aa: CASSPSGGALYEQFF
j_gene: TRBJ2-3; v_gene: TRBV7-9; CDR3aa: CASSLGGSNTQYF
j_gene: TRBJ2-1; v_gene: TRBV6-4; CDR3aa: CASAVGRETDEQFF
j_gene: TRBJ1-5; v_gene: TRBV4-2; CDR3aa: CASSPNGDQPQHF
j_gene: TRBJ1-4; v_gene: TRBV7-9; CDR3aa: CASSLAMFEKLFF
j_gene: TRBJ2-3; v_gene: TRBV2; CDR3aa: CASSGHVSGTDTQYF
j_gene: TRBJ1-6; v_gene: TRBV5-8; CDR3aa: CASSPYLLAFYNSPLHF
j_gene: TRBJ2-2; v_gene: TRBV29-1; CDR3aa: CSAQRTNTGELFF
j_gene: TRBJ2-1; v_gene: TRBV6-5; CDR3aa: CASRQLDEQFF
j_gene: TRBJ2-7; v_gene: TRBV4-3; CDR3aa: CASSRGVGPYEQYF
j_gene: TRBJ1-3; v_gene: TRBV7-9; CDR3aa: CASRDVRSGNTIYF
j_gene: TRBJ2-7; v_gene: TRBV5-1; CDR3aa: CASSLGAGRDYEQYF
j_gene: TRBJ1-1; v_gene: TRBV7-9; CDR3aa: CASSLVGNTEAFF
j_gene: TRBJ2-3; v_gene: TRBV29-1; CDR3aa: CSVITGTDTQYF
j_gene: TRBJ1-6; v_gene: TRBV7-2; CDR3aa: CASSQPLGDNSPLHF
j_gene: TRBJ1-1; v_gene: TRBV10-3; CDR3aa: CAISGGGGNTEAFF
j_gene: TRBJ2-5; v_gene: TRBV5-1; CDR3aa: CASSTGTSGVQETQYF
j_gene: TRBJ2-4; v_gene: TRBV28; CDR3aa: CASSPIQGTKNIQYF
j_gene: TRBJ1-1; v_gene: TRBV14; CDR3aa: CASSQDLRRTAFF
j_gene: TRBJ1-2; v_gene: TRBV7-2; CDR3aa: CASSAPGLSYGYTF
j_gene: TRBJ2-7; v_gene: TRBV19; CDR3aa: CASSIVPGYEQYF
j_gene: TRBJ2-5; v_gene: TRBV13; CDR3aa: CASSLGRGGETQYF
j_gene: TRBJ2-7; v_gene: TRBV30; CDR3aa: CAWTAGGTYEQYF
j_gene: TRBJ2-2; v_gene: TRBV6-6; CDR3aa: CASSSLGTGELFF
j_gene: TRBJ2-4; v_gene: TRBV18; CDR3aa: CASSPPLGDIQYF
j_gene: TRBJ1-4; v_gene: TRBV29-1; CDR3aa: CSVGRKGPPFF